The following is a T cell receptor (beta chain) sequence with its context. The antigen is undetermined. Read data end 3 residues before the CDR3 end; the end is taken from the germline J gene. This sample was included in a study of T cells in women clearing cervical HPV infection. Across the whole study: Controls were women whose single incident HPV16 infection cleared within 12 months without precancer or cancer. Study conclusions and caveats: Cases and controls were distinguished at AUC over 0.75 by richness and V genes.

The V end was cut by 5 bases, the J end by 8 bases, with 22 bases between. The CDR3 spans 16 residues. Germline values: CDR1 LNHDA, CDR2 SQIVND (reference sequence). Sequencing was performed with immunoSEQ multiplex PCR; in TCRdb, only in-frame clones are kept and a portion is missing. Recorded for this sample: tens of thousands of clones. Sequences were obtained from blood buffy coat. This chain connects TRBV19 to TRBJ2-1; D unclear. This clonotype was sampled from a woman aged 18 to 75 with a cervical HPV16 infection that either progressed to CIN3+ or cleared (not recorded which). CDR3 DNA (partial): TGTGCCAGTAGTCCCCGAGTTGGCCGCCAGGAATATGAG. Its protein is CASSPRVGRQEYE. The whole CDR3 reads CASSPRVGRQEYEQFF. Full variable domain (rest looked up from reference TRBV19 and TRBJ2-1): DGGITQSPKYLFRKEGQNVTLSCEQNLNHDAMYWYRQDPGQGLRLIYYSQIVNDFQKGDIAEGYSVSREKKESFPLTVTSAQKNPTAFYLCASSPRVGRQEYEQFFGPGTRLTVL.